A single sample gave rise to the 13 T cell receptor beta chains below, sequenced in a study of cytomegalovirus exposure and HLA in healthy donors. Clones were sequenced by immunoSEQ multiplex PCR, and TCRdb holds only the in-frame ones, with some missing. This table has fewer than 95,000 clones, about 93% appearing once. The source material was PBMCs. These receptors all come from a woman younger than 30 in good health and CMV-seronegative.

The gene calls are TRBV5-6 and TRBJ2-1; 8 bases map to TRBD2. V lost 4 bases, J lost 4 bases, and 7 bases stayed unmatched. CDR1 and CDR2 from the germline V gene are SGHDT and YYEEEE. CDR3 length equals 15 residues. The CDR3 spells CASSPGRGGYNEQFF. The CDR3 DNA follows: TGTGCCAGCAGCCCCGGACGGGGGGGTTACAATGAGCAGTTCTTC.

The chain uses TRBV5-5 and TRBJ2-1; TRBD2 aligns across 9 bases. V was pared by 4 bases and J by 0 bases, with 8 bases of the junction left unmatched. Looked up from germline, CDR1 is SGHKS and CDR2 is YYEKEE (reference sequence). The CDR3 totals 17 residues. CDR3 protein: CASSEIAGALSYNEQFF. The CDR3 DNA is TGTGCCAGCAGCGAAATAGCGGGGGCCCTCTCCTACAATGAGCAGTTCTTC.

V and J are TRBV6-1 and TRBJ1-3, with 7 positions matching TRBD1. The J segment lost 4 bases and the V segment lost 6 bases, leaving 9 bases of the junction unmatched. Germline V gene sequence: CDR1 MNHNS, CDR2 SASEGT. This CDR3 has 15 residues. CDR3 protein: CASSLGQAQGNTIYF. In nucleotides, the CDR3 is TGTGCCAGCAGCCTTGGACAGGCGCAAGGAAACACCATATATTTT.

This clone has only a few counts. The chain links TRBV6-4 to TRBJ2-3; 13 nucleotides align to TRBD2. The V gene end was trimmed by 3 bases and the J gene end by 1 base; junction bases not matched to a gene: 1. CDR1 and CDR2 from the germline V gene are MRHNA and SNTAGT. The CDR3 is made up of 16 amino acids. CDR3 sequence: CASSEGTSGGTDTQYF. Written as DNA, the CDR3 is TGTGCCAGCAGTGAGGGGACTAGCGGGGGCACAGATACGCAGTATTTT.

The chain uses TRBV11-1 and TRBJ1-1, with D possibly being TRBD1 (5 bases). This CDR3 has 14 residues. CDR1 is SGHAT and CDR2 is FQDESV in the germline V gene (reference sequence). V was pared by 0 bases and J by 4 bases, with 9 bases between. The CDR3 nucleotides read TGTGCCAGCAGCTTAGCTGCAGGGTCCACTGAAGCTTTCTTT. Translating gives CASSLAAGSTEAFF.

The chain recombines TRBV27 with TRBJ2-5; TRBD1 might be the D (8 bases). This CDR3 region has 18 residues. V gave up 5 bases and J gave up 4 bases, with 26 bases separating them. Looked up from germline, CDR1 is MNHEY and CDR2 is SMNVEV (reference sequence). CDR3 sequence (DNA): TGTGCCAGCAGTCCCTGGACAGGGAGGATTGGGGGGGGAGAGACCCAGTACTTC. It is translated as CASSPWTGRIGGGETQYF.

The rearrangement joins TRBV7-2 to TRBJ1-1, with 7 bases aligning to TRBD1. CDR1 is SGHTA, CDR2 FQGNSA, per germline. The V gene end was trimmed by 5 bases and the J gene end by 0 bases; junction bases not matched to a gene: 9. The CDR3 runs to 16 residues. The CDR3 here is CASSPNSGTVNTEAFF. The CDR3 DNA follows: TGTGCCAGCAGCCCCAACTCCGGGACAGTGAACACTGAAGCTTTCTTT.

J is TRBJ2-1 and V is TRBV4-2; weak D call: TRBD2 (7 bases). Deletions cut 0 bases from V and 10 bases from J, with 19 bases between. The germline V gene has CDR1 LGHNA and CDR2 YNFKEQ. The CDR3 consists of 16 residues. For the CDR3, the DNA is TGTGCCAGCAGCCAAGATCTGACGGGGGGCCGTGGAGAGCAGTTCTTC. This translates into CASSQDLTGGRGEQFF.

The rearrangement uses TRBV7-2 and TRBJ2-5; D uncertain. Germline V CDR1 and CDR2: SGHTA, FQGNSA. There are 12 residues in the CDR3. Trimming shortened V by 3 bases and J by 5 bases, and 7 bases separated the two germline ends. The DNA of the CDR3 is TGTGCCAGCAGCTTCGAGTTGGAGACCCAGTACTTC. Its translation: CASSFELETQYF.

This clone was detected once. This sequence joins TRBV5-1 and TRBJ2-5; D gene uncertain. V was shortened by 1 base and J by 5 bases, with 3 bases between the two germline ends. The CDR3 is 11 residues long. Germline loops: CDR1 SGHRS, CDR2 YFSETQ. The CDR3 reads CASSLSETQYF. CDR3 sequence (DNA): TGCGCCAGCAGCTTGTCTGAGACCCAGTACTTC.

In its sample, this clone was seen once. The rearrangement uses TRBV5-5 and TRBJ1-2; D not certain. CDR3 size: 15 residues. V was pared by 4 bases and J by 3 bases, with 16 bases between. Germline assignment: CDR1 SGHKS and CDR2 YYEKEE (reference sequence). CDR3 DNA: TGTGCCAGCAGCCCGGCGGCGGCTTTCGACTATGGCTACACCTTC. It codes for CASSPAAAFDYGYTF.

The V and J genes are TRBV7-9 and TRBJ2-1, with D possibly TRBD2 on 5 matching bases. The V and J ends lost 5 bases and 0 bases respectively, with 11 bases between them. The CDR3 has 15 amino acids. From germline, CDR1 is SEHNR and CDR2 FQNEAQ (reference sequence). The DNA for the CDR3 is TGTGCCAGCAGCCGGGGAACAGTCTCCTACAATGAGCAGTTCTTC. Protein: CASSRGTVSYNEQFF.

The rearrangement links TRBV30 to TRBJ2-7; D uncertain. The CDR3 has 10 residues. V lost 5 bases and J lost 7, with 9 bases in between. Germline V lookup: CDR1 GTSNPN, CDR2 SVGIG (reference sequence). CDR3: CAWGLREQYF. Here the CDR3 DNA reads TGTGCCTGGGGATTGAGGGAGCAGTACTTC.